The sample holds a few counts of the clone carrying this T cell receptor beta chain. Its antigen remains unknown. Germline CDR1 is SGDLS and CDR2 is YYNGEE. Trimming stripped 4 bases from V and 4 bases from J, with 20 bases between. The CDR3 is made up of 17 amino acids. The sample belongs to a study of beta chain features in type 1 diabetes. The study, taken as a whole, reports: Across all four CD4+ subsets, people with type 1 diabetes showed modestly shorter TCRB CDR3s.

As every portion of the isolated RNA was reverse transcribed, the sequencing read expressed TCRB transcripts. Assay: immunoSEQ multiplex PCR; the TCRdb copy retains only in-frame clones and omits some. Seen here are 35,000 to 45,000 clones, about 64% observed once, and the top ten hold 2% to 2.5%. The receptor comes from a woman aged 25 to 39 in good health. J is TRBJ2-2 and V is TRBV9, with a weak D call TRBD2 (7 bases). The sequenced sample consisted of Tregs from blood. In DNA form, the CDR3 reads TGTGCCAGCAGCCCGAGGGGGGGGCCTTTCTTCACCGGGGAGCTGTTTTTT. This translates into CASSPRGGPFFTGELFF.